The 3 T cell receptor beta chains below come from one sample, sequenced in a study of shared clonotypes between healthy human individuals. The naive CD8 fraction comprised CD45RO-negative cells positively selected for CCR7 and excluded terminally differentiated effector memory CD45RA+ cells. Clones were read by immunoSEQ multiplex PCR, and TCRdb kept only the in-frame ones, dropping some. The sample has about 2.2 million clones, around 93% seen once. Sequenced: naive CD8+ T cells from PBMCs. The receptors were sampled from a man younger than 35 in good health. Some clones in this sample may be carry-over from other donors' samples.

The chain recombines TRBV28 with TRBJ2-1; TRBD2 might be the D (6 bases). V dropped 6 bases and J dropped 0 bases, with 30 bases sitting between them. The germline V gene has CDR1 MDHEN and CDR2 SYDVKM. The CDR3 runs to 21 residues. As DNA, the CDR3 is TGTGCCAGCAGCGAGAGACCGGGACCATTAACGAGCGGGCCCTCCTACAATGAGCAGTTCTTC. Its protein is CASSERPGPLTSGPSYNEQFF.

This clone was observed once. The CDR3 protein is CASRLAIWEPPLGDEQFF. Here the CDR3 DNA reads TGTGCAAGTCGCTTAGCGATTTGGGAACCGCCTCTGGGGGATGAGCAGTTCTTC. The chain couples TRBV12-2 to TRBJ2-1. TRBV12-2 is assigned pseudogene status. The CDR3 consists of 18 residues.

The DNA of the CDR3 is TGTGCCAGCAGCCTGACCCCCAATGAGCAGTTCTTC. Protein product: CASSLTPNEQFF. The V gene is TRBV28, the J gene TRBJ2-1; D is unresolved. With 6 bases removed from V and 6 bases from J, the gap between germline ends came to 9 bases. The germline gives CDR1 MDHEN, CDR2 SYDVKM. This CDR3 comprises 12 residues.